The 6 T cell receptor beta chains in this list originate from one sample, sequenced in a study of blood T cell repertoires in COVID-19. Assay: immunoSEQ multiplex PCR; the TCRdb copy retains only in-frame clones and omits some. The table includes over 110,000 clones, roughly 84% detected once. The sequenced material came from PBMCs or T cells enriched from blood (not recorded which). These receptors all stem from a man in his forties with acute COVID-19.

For the CDR3, the DNA is TGTGCCAGCAGCCGAGGAGGAGGGACGAGGGAGCTGTTTTTT. Protein product: CASSRGGGTRELFF. The V and J genes are TRBV14 and TRBJ2-2; D might be TRBD2 (6 bases). CDR3 length equals 14 residues. Trimming left V 4 bases short and J 9 bases short, with 15 bases between. Per the germline V gene, CDR1 is SGHDN and CDR2 is FVKESK.

This clone was recorded a few times. J is TRBJ1-4 and V is TRBV15, with D possibly matching TRBD1 (5 bases). In germline, CDR1 is LNHNV, CDR2 YYDKDF (reference sequence). The ends were cut back, 4 bases at V and 3 bases at J, with 9 bases in the middle. The CDR3 consists of 14 residues. Here the CDR3 DNA reads TGTGCCACCAGCACCGGGGGACCTAATGAAAAACTGTTTTTT. Translated: CATSTGGPNEKLFF.

This chain joins TRBV4-3 and TRBJ2-5, with TRBD2 matching over 7 bases. V shed 0 bases, J shed 4 bases, and the junction held 5 bases outside the gene matches. This CDR3 has 15 amino acids. Germline V gene sequence: CDR1 LGHNA, CDR2 YSLEER. Here the CDR3 reads CASSQDRASGETQYF. CDR3 sequence (DNA): TGCGCCAGCAGCCAAGATCGAGCTAGCGGAGAGACCCAGTACTTC.

In its sample, this clone was seen once. J is TRBJ2-1 and V is TRBV6-5; no clear D gene. The ends were cut back, 7 bases at V and 12 bases at J, with 19 bases in the middle. The CDR3 is 13 amino acids. Germline CDR1 MNHEY, CDR2 SVGAGI. CDR3 DNA: TGTGCCAGCACCCTGAGTTTACCGGTTGGGCAGTTCTTC. Protein: CASTLSLPVGQFF.

V gene TRBV7-9 combines with J gene TRBJ2-1; maybe TRBD1 (6 bases). V lost 3 bases to trimming and J lost 6 bases, with 12 bases between them. Germline values: CDR1 SEHNR, CDR2 FQNEAQ (reference sequence). The CDR3 is 14 residues long. CDR3 sequence: CASSLPGDGNEQFF. In DNA, the CDR3 is TGTGCCAGCAGCTTGCCAGGGGATGGCAATGAGCAGTTCTTC. The full variable domain, rest sourced from reference TRBV7-9 and TRBJ2-1, is DTGVSQNPRHKITKRGQNVTFRCDPISEHNRLYWYRQTLGQGPEFLTYFQNEAQLEKSRLLSDRFSAERPKGSFSTLEIQRTEQGDSAMYLCASSLPGDGNEQFFGPGTRLTVL.

V is TRBV7-2 and J is TRBJ2-5, with D unclear. This CDR3 has 13 amino acids. Trimming took off 2 bases at V and 0 bases at J, with 4 bases between the two ends. Per the germline V gene, CDR1 is SGHTA and CDR2 is FQGNSA. The chain's CDR3 is CASSLINQETQYF. The CDR3, as DNA: TGTGCCAGCAGCTTAATAAACCAAGAGACCCAGTACTTC.